The 21 T cell receptor beta chains below all came from one sample that was sequenced in a study of tumor-infiltrating lymphocytes in primary liver carcinoma (dated by TCRdb to between 2016 and 2019). TCRdb shows the sequencer as Illumina HiSeq 2500. Using a constant-region primer and ProtoScript II reverse transcriptase, TCRbeta-specific cDNA was reverse-transcribed from around 500 ng total RNA. The TCRbeta libraries were prepared through three rounds of nested multiplex PCR following a slightly modified ARM-PCR procedure. Each of the first two PCR rounds ran for approximately 10 cycles and used multiplex TRBV1-TRBV30 forward primers together with a Cbeta reverse primer. TCRdb redid the processing of the public reads, applying fastp at Q25 and MiXCR, and retained in-frame beta chains. Duplicate CDR3 protein sequences are folded into a single record with the most common DNA and genes. The sample table lists 150,000 to 200,000 distinct CDR3 sequences, 85% of them with a count of one. The ten largest clones add up to around 18% of the sample.

Without any cell sorting, total RNA and DNA were co-extracted from about 20-30 mg of bulk tissue using the AllPrep DNA/RNA mini kit. The specimen sequenced was tumor tissue from primary liver carcinoma. The receptors derive from a middle-aged man with primary liver carcinoma and hepatitis B virus infection.

This chain connects TRBV29-1 to TRBJ2-1, with TRBD2 as a possible D gene (5 bases). The CDR3 contains 14 residues. Germline values: CDR1 SQVTM, CDR2 ANQGSEA. Trimming left V 2 bases short and J 11 bases short, with 19 bases between. The DNA for the CDR3 is TGCAGCGTTGAATTAGCGAGGGTGTTGGGTCAGCAGTTCTTC. It specifies CSVELARVLGQQFF.

About this clonotype: The CDR3 does not end in the conserved phenylalanine or tryptophan, so this is likely a read error. The chain uses TRBV11-2 and TRBJ1-5; D perhaps matches TRBD1 (6 bases). V was trimmed by 6 bases and J by 1 base, leaving 19 bases between them. Germline assignment: CDR1 SGHAT and CDR2 FQNNGV. The CDR3 totals 17 residues. The CDR3 here is CASRLIGVTGSNQPQHY. As DNA, the CDR3 is TGTGCCAGCAGGTTAATAGGGGTAACAGGGAGCAATCAGCCCCAGCATTAT.

A single count supports this clonotype. It may be a read error: a sequence one base away is much more abundant. V usage is TRBV28 and J usage is TRBJ2-7, with D possibly called TRBD1 or TRBD2 (5 bases each). Per the germline V gene, CDR1 is MDHEN and CDR2 is SYDVKM. This CDR3 is built from 13 residues. V lost 6 bases, J lost 5 bases, and 14 bases lay in between. The CDR3 DNA sequence: TGTGCCAGCAGATCGGGACCCCGCAACGAGCAGTACTTC. This encodes CASRSGPRNEQYF.

A remark on this clonotype: Compared with germline, one end of the junction differs, possibly owing to a read error. The V and J genes are TRBV29-1 and TRBJ2-1, with TRBD2 matching over 8 bases. CDR1 and CDR2 (germline): SQVTM, ANQGSEA. The CDR3 has 15 amino acids. The CDR3 protein is CSVEELAEQVNEQFF. The CDR3 bases are TGTAGCGTTGAAGAACTAGCGGAGCAGGTGAATGAGCAGTTCTTC.

Turning to this clonotype: This clone may be a read error of a much larger clone one base away. The chain links TRBV5-1 to TRBJ2-2, with TRBD1 matching 7 bases. This CDR3 contains 15 residues. Germline values: CDR1 SGHRS, CDR2 YFSETQ. V trimming: 6 bases; J trimming: 0 bases; junction bases outside the gene matches: 5. The CDR3 DNA is TGCGCCAGCACCTTAGGGGGCGCGAACACCGGGGAGCTGTTTTTT. Its protein is CASTLGGANTGELFF.

As regards this clonotype: Germline and junction disagree at one end, which may indicate a read error. The V and J genes are TRBV7-8 and TRBJ2-3; 10 nucleotides line up with TRBD2. The germline CDR1 and CDR2 sequences are SGHVS and FQNEAQ. The CDR3 covers 16 residues. The CDR3 DNA reads TGTGCCAGCAGATACGGACTAGCGGACGACACACATACGCAGTATTTT. This sequence encodes CASRYGLADDTHTQYF.

Remarks on this clonotype: Its ends do not fully match the called genes, so a read error is possible. The rearrangement uses TRBV5-4 and TRBJ2-1, with D tentatively TRBD2 (7 bases). The CDR3 totals 13 residues. Germline values: CDR1 SGHNT, CDR2 YYREEE (reference sequence). The CDR3 spells CANSRRGGVEQFF. The CDR3 coding sequence is TGTGCCAACAGCCGAAGGGGGGGAGTCGAGCAATTCTTC.

For this clonotype: One end of the junction does not line up with germline, which may come from a read error. The chain has TRBV11-3 and TRBJ2-3, with 10 bases aligning to TRBD2. The CDR3 sequence is 15 residues long. Per the germline V gene, CDR1 is SGHNT and CDR2 is YENEEA. The CDR3 loop reads CTSSFSGRRTDTQYF. Written as DNA, the CDR3 is TGTACGAGCAGCTTTAGCGGGAGGCGGACAGATACACAGTATTTT.

The V and J genes are TRBV29-1 and TRBJ2-5; 7 bases are a match to TRBD1. J gave up 5 bases and V 6 bases, and 15 bases lay outside the gene matches. Germline assignment: CDR1 SQVTM and CDR2 ANQGSEA. The CDR3 consists of 15 residues. CDR3 amino acids: CSVRVPGQEIETQYF. The CDR3 nucleotides are TGCAGCGTCCGAGTCCCTGGACAGGAGATTGAGACCCAGTACTTC. Together with reference TRBV29-1 and TRBJ2-5, the CDR3 gives the full variable domain: SAVISQKPSRDICQRGTSLTIQCQVDSQVTMMFWYRQQPGQSLTLIATANQGSEATYESGFVIDKFPISRPNLTFSTLTVSNMSPEDSSIYLCSVRVPGQEIETQYFGPGTRLLVL.

On this clonotype itself: No conserved phenylalanine or tryptophan ends this CDR3, so it is likely a read error. The DNA is left out, because the CDR3 cannot be placed on it with certainty; the CDR3 is given as TCRdb lists it. The chain's CDR3 is CASSHAGGQGNNKQLS. J is TRBJ2-1 and V is TRBV4-2; whether TRBD1, the table's D call, matches the DNA was not checked. Germline assignment: CDR1 LGHNA and CDR2 YNFKEQ. The CDR3 has 16 residues if both end residues are counted.

For this clonotype: The junction departs from the called germline gene at one end, perhaps through a read error. The chain uses TRBV29-1 and TRBJ2-2; 9 positions agree with TRBD2. CDR1 SQVTM and CDR2 ANQGSEA come from the germline V gene. The CDR3 is 13 amino acids. This CDR3 reads CRVGLASTWELLF. The CDR3 nucleotides read TGCAGGGTTGGACTAGCGAGCACCTGGGAGCTGTTATTT.

The chain is built from TRBV11-1 and TRBJ2-5, with 12 bases identical to TRBD2. The CDR3 is 15 residues long. CDR1 and CDR2 from the germline V gene are SGHAT and FQDESV (reference sequence). CDR3 protein: CADTLTGLAGETQYF. In nucleotides, the CDR3 is TGTGCTGACACCCTCACGGGACTAGCGGGAGAGACCCAGTACTTC.

The V call is TRBV5-4, the J call TRBJ2-1; D might be TRBD2 (7 bases). The length of the CDR3 is 15 residues. Trimming shortened V by 7 bases and J by 4 bases, and 18 bases separated the two germline ends. Germline V gene data show CDR1 as SGHNT and CDR2 as YYREEE (reference sequence). In nucleotides, the CDR3 is TGTGCCAGCCGTATCGTCGGGGGGCGTTACAATGAGCAGTTCTTC. This sequence encodes CASRIVGGRYNEQFF.

Details on this clonotype: One end of the junction does not line up with germline, which may come from a read error. The rearrangement uses TRBV29-1 and TRBJ1-2, with a tentative D call TRBD1 (6 bases). Germline loops: CDR1 SQVTM, CDR2 ANQGSEA. CDR3 length: 14 amino acids. CDR3: CNVKFGQSIYGYTF. CDR3 nucleotides: TGTAACGTCAAGTTTGGACAGTCAATCTATGGCTACACTTTC.

Comment on this clonotype: An end of the junction does not agree with germline; a read error may underlie this. The CDR3 loop is CSVGNGQGHETRYF. For the CDR3, the DNA is TGCAGCGTTGGCAACGGACAGGGCCATGAGACCCGGTACTTC. V and J are TRBV29-1 and TRBJ2-5; 8 positions agree with TRBD1. This CDR3 is built from 14 residues. Germline CDR1 SQVTM, CDR2 ANQGSEA.

The V and J genes are TRBV28 and TRBJ2-3; D gene ambiguous. The CDR3 totals 14 residues. The germline V and J ends were trimmed by 5 bases and 3 bases, with 12 bases remaining between them. Germline CDR1 reads MDHEN; CDR2 reads SYDVKM. The CDR3 DNA reads TGTGCCAGCAGTCCTCCCCCTCGAACAGATACGCAGTATTTT. Its translation: CASSPPPRTDTQYF.

For this clonotype: At one of its ends the junction is not consistent with the germline gene, which may arise from a read error. This CDR3 is CASSQDLSGGLFF. In nucleotides, the CDR3 is TGTGCCAGCAGCCAAGATTTGAGCGGGGGGCTGTTCTTT. The chain is built from TRBV4-2 and TRBJ2-2, with 9 nucleotides matching TRBD2. CDR3 length: 13 residues. Per the germline V gene, CDR1 is LGHNA and CDR2 is YNFKEQ.

This clonotype was seen once. V is TRBV5-4 and J is TRBJ2-5; weak D call: TRBD2 (6 bases). Germline CDR1 and CDR2: SGHNT and YYREEE (reference sequence). The CDR3 covers 17 residues. V gave up 5 bases and J gave up 9 bases, with 29 bases separating them. For the CDR3, the DNA is TGTGCCAGCAGTCCCACTAGCAGGAGAACTAAAGTGAGACCCCAGTACTTC. It encodes CASSPTSRRTKVRPQYF. The variable domain in full, with the rest retrieved from reference TRBV5-4 and TRBJ2-5, is ETGVTQSPTHLIKTRGQQVTLRCSSQSGHNTVSWYQQALGQGPQFIFQYYREEENGRGNFPPRFSGLQFPNYSSELNVNALELDDSALYLCASSPTSRRTKVRPQYFGPGTRLLVL.

The chain recombines TRBV29-1 with TRBJ2-2, with D uncertain. Germline loops: CDR1 SQVTM, CDR2 ANQGSEA. There are 12 residues in the CDR3. CDR3 DNA sequence: TGCAGTGCTACCCATGGGTCCGGGGAGCTGTTTTTT. Protein product: CSATHGSGELFF.

This chain uses TRBV12-5 with TRBJ2-7; the D call may be TRBD1 or TRBD2 (5 bases each). The germline V gene has CDR1 LGHNT and CDR2 FRNRAP. This CDR3 has 13 amino acids. The CDR3 coding sequence is TGTATTAGTGAGGGGACCGGTTCCTACGAGCAGTACTTC. Translating gives CISEGTGSYEQYF.

A note on this clonotype: A junction end diverges from the germline sequence, so it may reflect a read error. The V call is TRBV5-5, the J call TRBJ2-1, with 11 bases identical to TRBD1. Germline V CDR1 and CDR2: SGHKS, YYEKEE (reference sequence). This CDR3 contains 17 residues. CDR3 protein: CASILGEGQGAGNEQFF. The CDR3 nucleotides read TGTGCCAGCATCTTGGGAGAAGGACAGGGGGCCGGGAATGAACAGTTCTTC.